The next 23 T cell receptor beta chains were all read from a single sample in a study of T cell responses to AZD1222 COVID-19 vaccine. Assay: immunoSEQ multiplex PCR; the TCRdb copy retains only in-frame clones and omits some. The sample yields about 110,000 clones, around 82% seen once. The material was peripheral blood, obtained on day 0 of AZD1222 vaccination. The source is an adult in good health.

The rearrangement links TRBV12-3 or TRBV12-4 to TRBJ1-1; D unclear. V lost 5 bases, J lost 0 bases, and 7 bases lay in between. The CDR3 is made up of 13 amino acids. CDR3 loop: CASSVMLNTEAFF. The DNA for the CDR3 is TGTGCCAGCAGTGTAATGCTGAACACTGAAGCTTTCTTT.

The chain has TRBV3-1 (or the pseudogene TRBV3-2) and TRBJ1-5; 11 bases fit TRBD1. The CDR3 sequence is 17 residues long. J lost 6 bases, V lost 1 base, and 8 bases had no gene match. CDR1 LGHDT and CDR2 YNNKEL come from the germline V gene (reference sequence). DNA of the CDR3: TGTGCCAGCAGCCAAGGAGGGGGACAGGGGGTTACTCAGCCCCAGCATTTT. It codes for CASSQGGGQGVTQPQHF.

This clone was counted many times. This chain links TRBV30 with TRBJ2-7; no reliable D call. Trimming took 4 bases from V and 5 from J, leaving 9 bases between them. This CDR3 region has 11 residues. Germline CDR1 and CDR2: GTSNPN and SVGIG (reference sequence). This CDR3 reads CAWTAGHEQYF. In DNA form, the CDR3 reads TGTGCCTGGACAGCAGGCCACGAGCAGTACTTC. Drawing the rest from reference TRBV30 and TRBJ2-7, the complete variable domain is SQTIHQWPATLVQPVGSPLSLECTVEGTSNPNLYWYRQAAGRGLQLLFYSVGIGQISSEVPQNLSASRPQDRQFILSSKKLLLSDSGFYLCAWTAGHEQYFGPGTRLTVT.

The chain uses TRBV10-1 and TRBJ2-1; the match to TRBD2 covers 8 bases. This CDR3 comprises 15 residues. V shed 3 bases, J shed 4 bases, and the junction held 5 bases outside the gene matches. The germline V gene has CDR1 WNHNN and CDR2 SYGVQD (reference sequence). CDR3 sequence: CASSEIAGSYNEQFF. The DNA for the CDR3 is TGCGCCAGCAGTGAAATAGCGGGATCGTACAATGAGCAGTTCTTC.

The V gene is TRBV7-9, the J gene TRBJ1-2; D may be TRBD1 (6 bases). The germline CDR1 and CDR2 sequences are SEHNR and FQNEAQ (reference sequence). Trimming pared 4 bases from V and 4 bases from J, leaving 22 bases between. The CDR3 spans 17 residues. The CDR3 here is CASSSRGRGKMGYGYTF. As DNA, the CDR3 is TGTGCCAGCAGCTCCCGAGGTAGGGGGAAGATGGGCTATGGCTACACCTTC.

This clone was counted between two and nine times. The chain uses TRBV12-3 or TRBV12-4 and TRBJ1-6; TRBD1 is a possible D gene (5 bases). This CDR3 contains 12 residues. V lost 9 bases and J 10 bases, leaving 13 bases between the germline ends. The DNA of the CDR3 is TGTGCCAGTGGACGGAGGGGATCACCCCTCCACTTT. Encoded protein: CASGRRGSPLHF.

The rearrangement uses TRBV28 and TRBJ1-2; TRBD1 aligns across 11 bases. V lost 6 bases, J lost 3 bases, and 9 bases stayed unmatched. From germline, CDR1 is MDHEN and CDR2 SYDVKM. This CDR3 has 16 amino acids. CDR3: CASSGDGQGAYYGYTF. In DNA form, the CDR3 reads TGTGCCAGCAGCGGTGACGGACAGGGGGCGTACTATGGCTACACCTTC.

The chain employs TRBV7-9 and TRBJ1-5; no clear D. Germline loops: CDR1 SEHNR, CDR2 FQNEAQ (reference sequence). CDR3 length: 15 amino acids. Trimming took 2 bases from V and 6 from J, leaving 14 bases between them. The CDR3 region is CASSLRSNRGQPQHF. The CDR3 region has the DNA TGTGCCAGCAGCTTACGGTCCAACCGGGGTCAGCCCCAGCATTTT.

The rearrangement links TRBV10-3 to TRBJ2-3; 8 nucleotides line up with TRBD2. Germline lookup yields CDR1 ENHRY and CDR2 SYGVKD. Trimming at V came to 2 bases and at J to 6 bases, leaving 1 base not matched to a gene. The CDR3 extends over 13 amino acids. CDR3 DNA sequence: TGTGCCATCAGTGAGAGCGGGAGCGATACGCAGTATTTT. The encoded protein is CAISESGSDTQYF.

This clone was seen a few times. J is TRBJ2-1 and V is TRBV2; the D is unclear. Trimming cost V 8 bases and J 4 bases, with 12 bases left between them. Germline assignment: CDR1 SNHLY and CDR2 FYNNEI. This CDR3 spans 13 amino acids. This CDR3 reads CASHEDGYNEQFF. The DNA for the CDR3 is TGTGCCAGCCATGAAGACGGATACAATGAGCAGTTCTTC.

The gene calls are TRBV2 and TRBJ1-2; D unclear. Trimming took 8 bases from V and 1 from J, leaving 11 bases between them. Germline assignment: CDR1 SNHLY and CDR2 FYNNEI. This CDR3 has 13 residues. CDR3 sequence (DNA): TGTGCCAGCGAGAGGAACGGTAACTATGGCTACACCTTC. Its translation is CASERNGNYGYTF.

The sample holds one count of this clone. This chain joins TRBV4-1 and TRBJ2-3; 12 nucleotides match TRBD2. CDR3 length: 17 amino acids. Germline CDR1 reads MGHRA; CDR2 reads YSYEKL. V lost 0 bases and J lost 4; bases outside the gene matches: 5. CDR3 in amino acids: CASSQDGTSGWADTQYF. The CDR3 bases are TGCGCCAGCAGCCAAGACGGGACTAGCGGGTGGGCAGATACGCAGTATTTT.

This clone was counted only a few times. This rearrangement joins TRBV4-3 to TRBJ2-1, with unresolved D. With 0 bases removed from V and 7 bases from J, the gap between germline ends came to 13 bases. CDR3 length: 15 amino acids. CDR1 and CDR2 (germline): LGHNA, YSLEER. Here the CDR3 reads CASSQDRYSQNEQFF. The CDR3 coding sequence is TGCGCCAGCAGCCAAGATCGATACAGCCAGAATGAGCAGTTCTTC.

V usage is TRBV28 and J usage is TRBJ2-5, with TRBD1 matching over 7 bases. The J call is uncertain, as TRBJ2-7 better fits the DNA end. The CDR3 is 14 residues long. Germline assignment: CDR1 MDHEN and CDR2 SYDVKM. DNA of the CDR3: TGTGCCAGCAGCCCACAGGGGTTCTCCTACGAGCAGTACTTC. Protein sequence: CASSPQGFSYEQYF.

The chain joins TRBV2 to TRBJ1-6, with TRBD1 matching over 9 bases. The trim removed 8 bases at V and 10 bases at J, leaving 6 bases unmatched. This CDR3 has 13 amino acids. From germline, CDR1 is SNHLY and CDR2 FYNNEI. CDR3 protein: CASQDRGGSPLHF. DNA of the CDR3: TGTGCCAGCCAGGACAGGGGAGGGTCACCCCTCCACTTT.

This clone was counted only a few times. The J gene is TRBJ1-5, the V gene TRBV30; no firm D call. The CDR3 runs 11 residues. Germline V gene data show CDR1 as GTSNPN and CDR2 as SVGIG (reference sequence). V lost 0 bases and J 15 bases, leaving 12 bases between the germline ends. CDR3 sequence (DNA): TGTGCCTGGAGTGTCGGAGGGCCGAGGCATTTT. This translates into CAWSVGGPRHF.

The V call is TRBV28, the J call TRBJ2-3; 9 bases align to TRBD2. Germline V gene data show CDR1 as MDHEN and CDR2 as SYDVKM. CDR3 length equals 15 residues. After removal of 3 bases from V and 4 bases from J, the junction contained 5 bases not matched to a gene. The CDR3 coding sequence is TGTGCCAGCAGTTTTGGTAGCGGGAGTTCAGATACGCAGTATTTT. As protein: CASSFGSGSSDTQYF.

This rearrangement joins TRBV5-1 to TRBJ2-5; 8 nucleotides align to TRBD1. The CDR3 covers 14 residues. V dropped 4 bases and J dropped 5; count of bases not matched to a gene: 7. Germline CDR1 reads SGHRS; CDR2 reads YFSETQ. DNA of the CDR3: TGCGCCAGCAGCCTAAGCGACAGGGGTGAGACCCAGTACTTC. This sequence encodes CASSLSDRGETQYF.

V and J are TRBV6-5 and TRBJ1-1; D gene unclear. Trimming removed 5 bases from V and 1 base from J, with 14 bases in between. The CDR3 is made up of 15 amino acids. From germline, CDR1 is MNHEY and CDR2 SVGAGI. CDR3 sequence (DNA): TGTGCCAGCAGTCCGCAAATTAAGACGAACACTGAAGCTTTCTTT. Translating it yields CASSPQIKTNTEAFF.

This chain links TRBV5-8 with TRBJ2-3, with 8 bases identical to TRBD1. Germline CDR1 SGHTS, CDR2 YDEGEE. The CDR3 is 18 amino acids. Germline trimming cut 0 bases from V and 2 bases from J; bases unmatched to any gene: 11. The CDR3 bases are TGTGCCAGCAGCTTGGAGGTTCGGGCAGGGGGCGTCACAGATACGCAGTATTTT. Translating gives CASSLEVRAGGVTDTQYF.

Only one count was recorded for this clone. V usage is TRBV5-1 and J usage is TRBJ2-1; TRBD2 matches 7 bases. CDR1 is SGHRS, CDR2 YFSETQ, per germline. The CDR3 is made up of 17 amino acids. The V segment lost 5 bases and the J segment 0 bases; nucleotides outside the gene matches: 11. The CDR3 DNA reads as TGCGCCAGCAGTCAAAACCCAGGCGGGAGCTCCTACAATGAGCAGTTCTTC. Protein sequence: CASSQNPGGSSYNEQFF.

This chain uses TRBV6-5 with TRBJ1-4; tentatively, D is TRBD1 (6 bases). V was cut by 5 bases and J by 7 bases, with 14 bases left in between. Germline V lookup: CDR1 MNHEY, CDR2 SVGAGI. CDR3 length: 14 amino acids. DNA of the CDR3: TGTGCCAGCAGTCATTACAGGGCTGGTGAAAAACTGTTTTTT. Its protein is CASSHYRAGEKLFF.

For the CDR3, the DNA is TGTGCCACCAGCAAGGAGCGGGCCGTAACTCGCTACTACAATGAGCAGTTCTTC. Protein product: CATSKERAVTRYYNEQFF. This chain links TRBV15 with TRBJ2-1, with D maybe TRBD2 (6 bases). This CDR3 region has 18 residues. Germline V gene sequence: CDR1 LNHNV, CDR2 YYDKDF (reference sequence). V was trimmed by 4 bases and J by 3 bases, leaving 22 bases between them.